The source of this T cell receptor (beta chain) is a study of shared clonotypes between healthy human individuals. Study information: Three plates were used per donor for CD4 naive, three for CD4 memory, two for CD8 naive and one for CD8 memory.

Healthy and HIV-negative, the adult donors had no recent acute infections or vaccinations. Clones were sequenced by immunoSEQ multiplex PCR, and TCRdb holds only the in-frame ones, with some missing. Seen here are over a million clones, approximately 96% observed once, and the top ten hold over 1%. Concerning this clone itself: Its antigen remains unidentified.

General observations from the study: Few donors restricted represented genetic and exposure-history diversity. Sampling covered blood only; tissue repertoires likely differ.

Germline values: CDR1 SEHNR, CDR2 FQNEAQ (reference sequence). The CDR3 has 14 residues. Trimming pared 1 base from V and 5 bases from J, leaving 9 bases between. This chain uses TRBV7-9 with TRBJ2-1; the D gene is possibly TRBD2 (5 bases). Sequenced sample: naive CD4+ T cells sorted from blood. Subset given: CD45RA+ positively selected. This clonotype was obtained from a man aged 25-40 years in good health. CDR3 residues: CASSLDGLHNEQFF. In DNA form, the CDR3 reads TGTGCCAGCAGCTTAGACGGACTTCACAATGAGCAGTTCTTC.